One sample yielded the 16 T cell receptor beta chains listed below, sequenced in a study of blood T cell repertoires in COVID-19. Clones were read by immunoSEQ multiplex PCR, and TCRdb kept only the in-frame ones, dropping some. The sample has 65,000 or so clones; roughly 87% are singletons. The sequencing input was peripheral blood. These receptors all come from a human donor with acute or convalescent COVID-19. The donor label of this sample is uncertain.

The chain employs TRBV5-1 and TRBJ2-5; no definite D call. The CDR3 has 13 amino acids. Germline V gives CDR1 SGHRS, CDR2 YFSETQ. Deletions cut 10 bases from V and 1 base from J, with 14 bases between. This CDR3 reads CASRRQLQETQYF. The DNA of the CDR3 is TGCGCCTCCCGGCGGCAGCTCCAAGAGACCCAGTACTTC.

The V gene is TRBV28, the J gene TRBJ2-2, with D hard to call. The CDR3 is made up of 12 amino acids. Trimming cost V 2 bases and J 7 bases, with 5 bases left between them. From germline, CDR1 is MDHEN and CDR2 SYDVKM. In DNA form, the CDR3 reads TGTGCCAGCAGTTTAATTTACGGGGAGCTGTTTTTT. Residues: CASSLIYGELFF.

The chain recombines TRBV19 with TRBJ1-1; D is undetermined. Trimming shortened V by 7 bases and J by 0 bases, and 18 bases separated the two germline ends. The CDR3 length is 16 residues. Germline V gene lookup returns CDR1 LNHDA and CDR2 SQIVND (reference sequence). CDR3 sequence reads: CASKGWAGGMNTEAFF. The CDR3 nucleotides are TGTGCCAGTAAAGGATGGGCAGGAGGGATGAACACTGAAGCTTTCTTT. The full variable domain, its missing parts supplied by reference TRBV19 and TRBJ1-1, is DGGITQSPKYLFRKEGQNVTLSCEQNLNHDAMYWYRQDPGQGLRLIYYSQIVNDFQKGDIAEGYSVSREKKESFPLTVTSAQKNPTAFYLCASKGWAGGMNTEAFFGQGTRLTVV.

The J gene is TRBJ2-4, the V gene TRBV5-1; TRBD1 is a possible D gene (6 bases). CDR3 length: 15 residues. CDR1 and CDR2 (germline): SGHRS, YFSETQ. The germline V and J ends were trimmed by 0 bases and 6 bases, with 13 bases remaining between them. CDR3 region: CASSLAGTGPNIQYF. For the CDR3, the DNA is TGCGCCAGCAGCTTGGCCGGTACAGGGCCAAACATTCAGTACTTC.

This clone has only one observation. The chain has TRBV28 and TRBJ2-1; 7 bases are a match to TRBD1. The germline CDR1 and CDR2 sequences are MDHEN and SYDVKM. J gave up 4 bases and V 5 bases, and 5 bases lay outside the gene matches. There are 14 residues in the CDR3. CDR3 nucleotide sequence: TGTGCCAGCAGTCTGGGGGACAGTTACAATGAGCAGTTCTTC. The encoded protein is CASSLGDSYNEQFF.

This rearrangement joins TRBV18 to TRBJ2-7; 7 bases line up with TRBD2. The CDR3 is 16 amino acids. V lost 2 bases to trimming and J lost 7 bases; unmatched junction nucleotides: 14. Germline CDR1 and CDR2: KGHSH and LQKENI. The CDR3 is CASSPIVGLSIAEQYF. As DNA, the CDR3 is TGTGCCAGCTCACCAATAGTGGGACTATCCATCGCGGAGCAGTACTTC.

The V gene is TRBV5-8, the J gene TRBJ1-5; unclear D gene. CDR1 and CDR2 from the germline V gene are SGHTS and YDEGEE. The CDR3 is 16 amino acids. V was trimmed by 4 bases and J by 4 bases, leaving 18 bases between them. The CDR3 sequence is CASSQYRAGGNQPQHF. In DNA form, the CDR3 reads TGTGCCAGCAGCCAATACAGAGCAGGTGGGAATCAGCCCCAGCATTTT.

Only one count was recorded for this clone. J is TRBJ1-6 and V is TRBV3-1 (or the pseudogene TRBV3-2), with 7 bases that match TRBD1. The V and J ends lost 1 base and 14 bases, in that order; junction bases with no gene match: 11. CDR3 length: 15 residues. Looked up from germline, CDR1 is LGHDT and CDR2 is YNNKEL (reference sequence). Here the CDR3 reads CASSQVGRGMVALHF. The CDR3 DNA reads as TGTGCCAGCAGCCAAGTGGGCAGGGGGATGGTCGCCCTCCACTTT.

The chain couples TRBV6-5 to TRBJ2-1, with 10 bases aligning to TRBD2. Germline values: CDR1 MNHEY, CDR2 SVGAGI. With V trimmed by 4 bases and J by 8 bases, 8 bases remained unmatched. The CDR3 totals 15 residues. CDR3 DNA: TGTGCCAGCAGTTCCCCCGGACTAGCGGTATATGAGCAGTTCTTC. Translation gives CASSSPGLAVYEQFF.

This sequence joins TRBV6-4 and TRBJ1-2; 12 positions agree with TRBD1. J lost 8 bases, V lost 4 bases, and 8 bases had no gene match. Germline-derived CDR1 and CDR2 are MRHNA and SNTAGT. This CDR3 is 15 amino acids long. CDR3 in amino acids: CASSVEGQGAEGYTF. The CDR3 DNA reads as TGTGCCAGCAGTGTAGAGGGACAGGGGGCGGAAGGCTACACCTTC.

V is TRBV11-2 and J is TRBJ1-1; D might be TRBD1 (5 bases). Germline CDR1 is SGHAT and CDR2 is FQNNGV. V was pared by 3 bases and J by 2 bases, with 10 bases between. The CDR3 covers 14 residues. The CDR3 DNA is TGTGCCAGCAGCTTCGGGGGGTCCAACACTGAAGCTTTCTTT. This sequence encodes CASSFGGSNTEAFF.

The chain has TRBV6-5 and TRBJ1-2; D remains unclear. V gave up 3 bases and J gave up 2 bases, with 13 bases separating them. This CDR3 has 15 residues. Germline loops: CDR1 MNHEY, CDR2 SVGAGI. The CDR3, as DNA: TGTGCCAGCAGTTATGGGGAGGGAGGGAACTATGGCTACACCTTC. Its translation is CASSYGEGGNYGYTF.

The rearrangement uses TRBV7-3 and TRBJ2-1; D is uncertain. The CDR3 is made up of 12 amino acids. Germline CDR1 and CDR2: SGHTA and FQGTGA. V was pared by 3 bases and J by 9 bases, with 9 bases between. In DNA form, the CDR3 reads TGTGCCAGCAGCTTCCTAGAGACTGAGCAGTTCTTC. Its translation: CASSFLETEQFF.

This chain connects TRBV6-5 to TRBJ1-2; the D gene is possibly TRBD1 (6 bases). Germline values: CDR1 MNHEY, CDR2 SVGAGI. The CDR3 totals 15 residues. Trimming pared 7 bases from V and 1 base from J, leaving 16 bases between. Here the CDR3 DNA reads TGTGCCAGCACTAAAGTGACAGGAGTTAACTATGGCTACACCTTC. Its translation is CASTKVTGVNYGYTF.

The genes are TRBV19 and TRBJ1-1; possibly TRBD1 for D (6 bases). Germline V CDR1 and CDR2: LNHDA, SQIVND (reference sequence). This CDR3 is built from 14 residues. V was trimmed by 8 bases and J by 2 bases, leaving 15 bases between them. CDR3 sequence: CASGNRDTNTEAFF. CDR3 in DNA: TGTGCCAGTGGGAACCGGGACACAAACACTGAAGCTTTCTTT. Full variable domain (missing parts from reference TRBV19 and TRBJ1-1): DGGITQSPKYLFRKEGQNVTLSCEQNLNHDAMYWYRQDPGQGLRLIYYSQIVNDFQKGDIAEGYSVSREKKESFPLTVTSAQKNPTAFYLCASGNRDTNTEAFFGQGTRLTVV.

V is TRBV4-2 and J is TRBJ1-6, with a tentative D call TRBD1 (5 bases). The CDR3 covers 17 residues. V was pared by 0 bases and J by 4 bases, with 13 bases between. CDR1 is LGHNA and CDR2 is YNFKEQ in the germline V gene. CDR3 coding DNA: TGTGCCAGCAGCCAAGATGGTGGACATGCGTATAATTCACCCCTCCACTTT. Encoded protein: CASSQDGGHAYNSPLHF.